Following are 17 T cell receptor beta chains from one sample sequenced in a study of blood T cell repertoires in COVID-19. The method was immunoSEQ multiplex PCR; TCRdb's version includes in-frame clones alone and lacks a portion of them. The repertoire holds approximately 350,000 clones, with 80% to 90% as singletons. The sequenced sample consisted of peripheral blood. The receptors derive from a man aged 25-40 years with active or convalescent COVID-19.

This chain uses TRBV23-1 with TRBJ1-1; no definite D call. TRBV23-1 is flagged as an ORF with uncertain function. Between the trimmed V and J ends, which lost 0 bases and 5 bases, there was a span of 13 bases. The CDR3 is 15 residues long. The DNA for the CDR3 is TGCGCCAGCAGTCAATCGACGAGGGAACGAACTGAAGCTTTCTTT. Amino acids: CASSQSTRERTEAFF.

In its sample, this clone was seen once. J is TRBJ2-5 and V is TRBV29-1, with TRBD1 matching 8 bases. Germline assignment: CDR1 SQVTM and CDR2 ANQGSEA. The CDR3 extends over 13 amino acids. The J segment lost 1 base and the V segment lost 5 bases, leaving 3 bases of the junction unmatched. The CDR3 coding sequence is TGCAGCGTTTCGGACAGGGTCCAAGAGACCCAGTACTTC. The encoded protein is CSVSDRVQETQYF.

The gene calls are TRBV2 and TRBJ1-6, with 8 bases matching TRBD1. The CDR3 covers 16 residues. Unmatched junction bases numbered 11, after V lost 7 bases and J lost 6 bases. Germline-derived CDR1 and CDR2 are SNHLY and FYNNEI. DNA for the CDR3: TGTGCCAGCACCCGAAGGACAGGGCCGGGTAATTCACCCCTCCACTTT. Protein sequence: CASTRRTGPGNSPLHF.

The chain has TRBV5-6 and TRBJ2-7; TRBD1 aligns across 9 bases. The CDR3 runs to 14 residues. Germline lookup yields CDR1 SGHDT and CDR2 YYEEEE. J was trimmed by 4 bases and V by 1 base; bases with no gene match: 3. Here the CDR3 reads CASSLLGTGYEQYF. The CDR3, as DNA: TGTGCCAGCAGCTTGTTAGGGACAGGGTACGAGCAGTACTTC.

The V call is TRBV5-1, the J call TRBJ1-2; 9 bases agree with TRBD1. This CDR3 has 15 amino acids. Trimming at V came to 0 bases and at J to 6 bases, leaving 6 bases not matched to a gene. CDR1 is SGHRS, CDR2 YFSETQ, per germline. The CDR3 coding sequence is TGCGCCAGCAGCTTGGCCGGGACAGGGTCGGATGGCTACACCTTC. It is translated as CASSLAGTGSDGYTF.

V is TRBV28 and J is TRBJ2-7; maybe TRBD1 (6 bases). Germline V gene lookup returns CDR1 MDHEN and CDR2 SYDVKM. The CDR3 is 16 amino acids. The V end was cut by 6 bases, the J end by 2 bases, with 20 bases between. CDR3 DNA: TGTGCCAGCAGCAGGGGACCGTCCATCCTTCCCTACGAGCAGTACTTC. This sequence encodes CASSRGPSILPYEQYF.

The chain uses TRBV4-2 and TRBJ2-1, with D possibly matching TRBD1 (5 bases). The CDR3 has 17 amino acids. Germline CDR1 and CDR2: LGHNA and YNFKEQ. V lost 4 bases, J lost 4 bases, and 20 bases lay in between. Written as DNA, the CDR3 is TGTGCCAGCAGCCCAGGCAAGTACCGAGACAGATACAATGAGCAGTTCTTC. Protein product: CASSPGKYRDRYNEQFF.

The CDR3: CAISDRVLLGDNEQFF. In nucleotides, the CDR3 is TGTGCCATCAGCGACAGGGTTCTGTTAGGGGACAATGAGCAGTTCTTC. V gene TRBV10-3 combines with J gene TRBJ2-1, with TRBD1 matching over 7 bases. V gave up 6 bases and J gave up 5 bases; unmatched junction bases: 13. The CDR3 spans 16 residues. CDR1 and CDR2 from the germline V gene are ENHRY and SYGVKD.

In nucleotides, the CDR3 is TGTGCCTGGAGTGTTATAACAGATACGCAGTATTTT. Amino acid sequence: CAWSVITDTQYF. The chain carries TRBV30 and TRBJ2-3, with no clear D. The germline V gene has CDR1 GTSNPN and CDR2 SVGIG (reference sequence). Trimming removed 0 bases from V and 3 bases from J, with 4 bases in between. The CDR3 totals 12 residues.

This rearrangement joins TRBV2 to TRBJ2-7; 9 bases map to TRBD1. The V segment lost 4 bases and the J segment 2 bases; nucleotides outside the gene matches: 3. Germline CDR1 SNHLY, CDR2 FYNNEI. This CDR3 has 14 residues. This chain's CDR3 is CASSVGTGTYEQYF. In nucleotides, the CDR3 is TGTGCCAGCAGTGTTGGGACAGGGACCTACGAGCAGTACTTC.

The V and J genes are TRBV30 and TRBJ2-7; TRBD2 matches 9 bases. CDR3 length: 14 amino acids. J lost 5 bases, V lost 7 bases, and 12 bases had no gene match. Per the germline V gene, CDR1 is GTSNPN and CDR2 is SVGIG (reference sequence). The CDR3 protein is CASDFSGSLDEQYF. For the CDR3, the DNA is TGTGCCTCTGACTTTAGCGGGAGCTTAGACGAGCAGTACTTC.

The chain uses TRBV15 and TRBJ1-2, with TRBD1 matching 7 bases. The CDR3 totals 15 residues. V gave up 0 bases and J gave up 4 bases; unmatched junction bases: 5. Germline assignment: CDR1 LNHNV and CDR2 YYDKDF (reference sequence). CDR3 DNA sequence: TGTGCCACCAGCAGAGAAGGAGGGGGCGGCTATGGCTACACCTTC. Its translation is CATSREGGGGYGYTF.

V and J are TRBV7-2 and TRBJ1-2; the match to TRBD1 covers 10 bases. The V gene end was trimmed by 3 bases and the J gene end by 6 bases; junction bases not matched to a gene: 16. The germline gives CDR1 SGHTA, CDR2 FQGNSA. The CDR3 sequence is 18 residues long. The CDR3 loop reads CASSFQGQGSPGGHGYTF. The CDR3 DNA reads as TGTGCCAGCAGCTTCCAGGGACAGGGGTCTCCCGGCGGACATGGCTACACCTTC. Complete variable domain (other parts from reference TRBV7-2 and TRBJ1-2): GAGVSQSPSNKVTEKGKDVELRCDPISGHTALYWYRQSLGQGLEFLIYFQGNSAPDKSGLPSDRFSAERTGGSVSTLTIQRTQQEDSAVYLCASSFQGQGSPGGHGYTFGSGTRLTVV.

V usage is TRBV7-9 and J usage is TRBJ1-1; 10 nucleotides match TRBD1. Trimming cost V 5 bases and J 5 bases; bases outside gene matches: 5. This CDR3 has 14 amino acids. Germline CDR1 and CDR2: SEHNR and FQNEAQ (reference sequence). The DNA of the CDR3 is TGTGCCAGCAGCGCGACAGGGGGCTTAACTGAAGCTTTCTTT. This encodes CASSATGGLTEAFF.

The rearrangement joins TRBV27 to TRBJ1-5, with 7 bases that match TRBD1. Trimming cost V 5 bases and J 6 bases; bases outside gene matches: 13. The germline V gene encodes CDR1 MNHEY and CDR2 SMNVEV (reference sequence). The CDR3 spans 16 residues. CDR3 DNA sequence: TGTGCCAGCAGTCCCACACATACGACAGGGATTCAGCCCCAGCATTTT. This codes for CASSPTHTTGIQPQHF.

The gene calls are TRBV7-9 and TRBJ1-6; D is uncertain. The germline V gene encodes CDR1 SEHNR and CDR2 FQNEAQ (reference sequence). The CDR3 has 14 amino acids. The V end was cut by 1 base, the J end by 8 bases, with 9 bases between. This CDR3 reads CASSLGGADSPLHF. As DNA, the CDR3 is TGTGCCAGCAGCTTAGGAGGCGCAGATTCACCCCTCCACTTT.

The rearrangement uses TRBV24-1 and TRBJ1-1; 7 bases are shared with TRBD1. This CDR3 contains 18 residues. CDR1 KGHDR and CDR2 SFDVKD come from the germline V gene. V lost 0 bases, J lost 1 base, and 10 bases stayed unmatched. CDR3 loop: CATSDLETGRYQNTEAFF. CDR3 coding DNA: TGTGCCACCAGTGATTTGGAGACAGGGAGGTATCAGAACACTGAAGCTTTCTTT.